These 17 T cell receptor beta chains were all obtained from the same sample, sequenced in a study of T-cell reconstitution after alpha-beta-depleted transplantation in children. A TCRbeta library incorporating unique molecular identifiers was prepared. TCRdb fed the PCR reads into MiXCR, producing one record per CDR3 protein. This sample has 150,000 to 250,000 distinct CDR3 sequences, with 6.3% found just once. Specimen: PBMCs, collected before TCRalphabeta/CD19-depleted stem cell transplant. The receptor source for this set is a girl less than two years old with combined immunodeficiency, due to receive a stem cell transplant.

This clonotype was recorded at least ten times. CDR3 amino acids: CSAQAGGNPEQYF. For the CDR3, the DNA is TGCAGTGCTCAAGCGGGAGGCAACCCCGAGCAGTACTTC. The chain combines TRBV20-1 with TRBJ2-7; 9 nucleotides agree with TRBD2. The J segment lost 6 bases and the V segment lost 5 bases, leaving 8 bases of the junction unmatched. Germline values: CDR1 DFQATT, CDR2 SNEGSKA (reference sequence). The CDR3 is 13 residues long.

This clonotype was observed a few times. The V and J genes are TRBV9 and TRBJ2-1, with 11 bases aligning to TRBD2. Germline assignment: CDR1 SGDLS and CDR2 YYNGEE. The ends lost 4 bases at V and 7 bases at J; junction bases unmatched: 10. This CDR3 is built from 16 residues. CDR3 region: CASSHPGLADGNEQFF. The CDR3 DNA sequence: TGTGCCAGCAGCCATCCGGGACTAGCGGATGGGAATGAGCAGTTCTTC.

The table lists this clonotype with many counts. The rearrangement joins TRBV20-1 to TRBJ2-1; 7 bases fit TRBD2. J lost 0 bases, V lost 3 bases, and 11 bases had no gene match. This CDR3 is 17 amino acids long. CDR1 is DFQATT and CDR2 is SNEGSKA in the germline V gene (reference sequence). This CDR3 reads CSASSRLLAYSYNEQFF. The CDR3 nucleotides are TGCAGTGCTAGTTCCCGGCTACTAGCGTACTCCTACAATGAGCAGTTCTTC.

The rearrangement links TRBV29-1 to TRBJ2-3, with no clear D. Trimming removed 1 base at V and 2 bases at J, with 4 bases between. This CDR3 has 12 amino acids. Germline CDR1 SQVTM, CDR2 ANQGSEA. The CDR3 nucleotides read TGCAGCGTTGAAGGGGACACAGATACGCAGTATTTT. It codes for CSVEGDTDTQYF.

The chain recombines TRBV12-3 or TRBV12-4 with TRBJ1-5, with 9 bases aligning to TRBD1. CDR3 length equals 16 residues. V lost 11 bases, J lost 2 bases, and 13 bases stayed unmatched. The CDR3 DNA sequence: TGTGCCCGCTGCTTAGCGCGGGACAGGGGCAATCAGCCCCAGCATTTT. It is translated as CARCLARDRGNQPQHF.

In this sample, this clonotype turned up many times. Here the CDR3 DNA reads TGCAGCGTCGTGGGACAGCCTGAAGAGACCCAGTACTTC. Protein product: CSVVGQPEETQYF. The genes are TRBV29-1 and TRBJ2-5; 7 bases fit TRBD1. With 6 bases clipped from V and 3 bases from J, the junction kept 7 bases outside the gene matches. CDR3 size: 13 residues. Per germline, CDR1 SQVTM and CDR2 ANQGSEA.

This clonotype was seen ten or more times. As DNA, the CDR3 is TGTGCCATCAGTCCCACCGGGACAGGGATCACCGGGGAGCTGTTTTTT. This gives the protein CAISPTGTGITGELFF. The J gene is TRBJ2-2, the V gene TRBV10-3; 9 positions match TRBD1. Germline CDR1 and CDR2: ENHRY and SYGVKD. J was trimmed by 4 bases and V by 5 bases; bases with no gene match: 8. The CDR3 extends over 16 amino acids.

This sequence joins TRBV29-1 and TRBJ2-4; D may be TRBD1 or TRBD2 (9 bases each). This CDR3 has 21 residues. Germline CDR1 and CDR2: SQVTM and ANQGSEA. Deletions cut 4 bases from V and 6 bases from J, with 37 bases between. The CDR3 loop reads CSVGRTGTGNKGGGAVNIQYF. CDR3 sequence (DNA): TGCAGCGTTGGGAGAACCGGGACAGGGAATAAGGGCGGGGGGGCTGTAAACATTCAGTACTTC.

This clonotype showed up many times. The genes are TRBV4-1 and TRBJ1-3; TRBD1 is a possible D gene (5 bases). V lost 4 bases and J 0 bases, leaving 19 bases between the germline ends. This CDR3 is built from 18 residues. Germline V gene lookup returns CDR1 MGHRA and CDR2 YSYEKL. CDR3 sequence (DNA): TGCGCCAGCAGCCGATTATTGGGACTGATGAGCTCTGGAAACACCATATATTTT. Its protein product is CASSRLLGLMSSGNTIYF.

This clonotype was seen ten or more times. The rearrangement links TRBV7-2 to TRBJ2-7; D is unclear. V lost 1 base, J lost 3 bases, and 13 bases lay in between. Germline CDR1 is SGHTA and CDR2 is FQGNSA. The CDR3 is 15 residues long. The CDR3 nucleotides read TGTGCCAGCAGCTTAGTTCAGCGATCGGACTACGAGCAGTACTTC. Residues: CASSLVQRSDYEQYF.

This clonotype was recorded a few times. The chain uses TRBV7-8 and TRBJ2-7; D is undetermined. V lost 8 bases and J lost 2, with 16 bases in between. Germline CDR1 SGHVS, CDR2 FQNEAQ. The CDR3 length is 14 residues. CDR3: CASASLGVTYEQYF. The CDR3 region has the DNA TGTGCCAGCGCTTCTCTTGGGGTCACCTACGAGCAGTACTTC.

The chain recombines TRBV3-1 with TRBJ2-3; D is unclear. Deletions cut 0 bases from V and 2 bases from J, with 15 bases between. CDR3 length: 17 amino acids. Germline V gene lookup returns CDR1 LGHDT and CDR2 YNNKEL (reference sequence). CDR3 sequence reads: CASSQETLVMPTDTQYF. CDR3 nucleotides: TGTGCCAGCAGCCAAGAAACTCTAGTAATGCCCACAGATACGCAGTATTTT.

J is TRBJ2-7 and V is TRBV7-9; D is undetermined. The CDR3 is 14 amino acids. With 5 bases removed from V and 4 bases from J, the gap between germline ends came to 15 bases. Germline CDR1 and CDR2: SEHNR and FQNEAQ (reference sequence). The CDR3 DNA is TGTGCCAGCAGCGTCCCGGGTCCTCCTTACGAGCAGTACTTC. Amino acid sequence: CASSVPGPPYEQYF.

In this sample, this clonotype turned up many times. The CDR3 DNA is TGTGCCAGCAGTTTCATGCTGGCTCCAAGAGAGACCCAGTACTTC. This gives the protein CASSFMLAPRETQYF. This chain joins TRBV28 and TRBJ2-5, with D unresolved. Germline V gene sequence: CDR1 MDHEN, CDR2 SYDVKM. The CDR3 is 15 residues long. V was cut by 3 bases and J by 4 bases, with 15 bases left in between.

This clonotype occurred once. V gene TRBV24-1 combines with J gene TRBJ2-7; TRBD1 is a possible D gene (6 bases). Germline values: CDR1 KGHDR, CDR2 SFDVKD. This CDR3 contains 16 residues. V lost 4 bases to trimming and J lost 0 bases, with 15 bases between them. The CDR3 region has the DNA TGTGCCACCAGTGACAAGGGACATCGAAGCTCCTACGAGCAGTACTTC. This gives the protein CATSDKGHRSSYEQYF.

This clonotype showed up many times. The chain combines TRBV29-1 with TRBJ2-5, with unresolved D. This CDR3 is 15 amino acids long. Germline CDR1 SQVTM, CDR2 ANQGSEA. V was shortened by 8 bases and J by 5 bases, with 24 bases between the two germline ends. CDR3: CSILLGLLEWETQYF. The CDR3 DNA reads TGCAGCATCCTCCTGGGCCTTCTCGAATGGGAGACCCAGTACTTC.

This clonotype was seen ten or more times. V usage is TRBV7-8 and J usage is TRBJ2-2; tentatively, D is TRBD1 or TRBD2 (6 bases each). Looked up from germline, CDR1 is SGHVS and CDR2 is FQNEAQ. V shed 2 bases and J shed 7 bases, with 20 bases lying between them. The CDR3 has 17 residues. CDR3 in DNA: TGTGCCAGCAGCTTATATATATGGGGGGCCAAGGGCGGGGAGCTGTTTTTT. As protein: CASSLYIWGAKGGELFF.